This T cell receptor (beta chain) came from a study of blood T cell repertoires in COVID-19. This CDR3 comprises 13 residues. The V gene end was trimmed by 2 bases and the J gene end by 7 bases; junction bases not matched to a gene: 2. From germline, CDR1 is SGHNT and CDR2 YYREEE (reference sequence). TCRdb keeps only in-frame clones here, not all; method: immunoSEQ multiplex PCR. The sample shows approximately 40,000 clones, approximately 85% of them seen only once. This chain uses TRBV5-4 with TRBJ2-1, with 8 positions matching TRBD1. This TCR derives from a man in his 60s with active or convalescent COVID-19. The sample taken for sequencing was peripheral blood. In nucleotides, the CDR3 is TGTGCCAGCAGCTTTGGACAGGGAAATGAGCAGTTCTTC. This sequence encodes CASSFGQGNEQFF.